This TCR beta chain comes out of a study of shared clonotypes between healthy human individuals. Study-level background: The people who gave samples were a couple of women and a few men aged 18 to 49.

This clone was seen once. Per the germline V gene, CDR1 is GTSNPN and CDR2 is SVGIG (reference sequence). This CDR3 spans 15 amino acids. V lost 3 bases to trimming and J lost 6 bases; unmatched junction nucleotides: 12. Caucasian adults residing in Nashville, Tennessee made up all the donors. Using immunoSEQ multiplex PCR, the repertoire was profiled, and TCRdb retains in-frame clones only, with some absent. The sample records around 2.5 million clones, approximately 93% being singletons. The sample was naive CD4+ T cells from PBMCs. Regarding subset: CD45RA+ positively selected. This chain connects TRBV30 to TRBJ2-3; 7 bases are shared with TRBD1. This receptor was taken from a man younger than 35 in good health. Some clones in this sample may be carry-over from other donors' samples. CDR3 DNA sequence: TGTGCCTGGAGCAAGGGACAGCCGGGTGGGGATACGCAGTATTTT. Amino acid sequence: CAWSKGQPGGDTQYF. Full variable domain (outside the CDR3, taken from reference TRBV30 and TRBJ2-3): SQTIHQWPATLVQPVGSPLSLECTVEGTSNPNLYWYRQAAGRGLQLLFYSVGIGQISSEVPQNLSASRPQDRQFILSSKKLLLSDSGFYLCAWSKGQPGGDTQYFGPGTRLTVL.